Listed here are 5 T cell receptor beta chains from one sample, sequenced in a study of blood T cell repertoires in COVID-19. Assay: immunoSEQ multiplex PCR; the TCRdb copy retains only in-frame clones and omits some. This table holds around 55,000 clones, 87% found once. The sequenced sample consisted of peripheral blood. The receptors originated from a man in his forties with COVID-19, enrolled during active disease.

This chain uses TRBV28 with TRBJ1-3; TRBD1 matches at 7 bases. The germline V gene has CDR1 MDHEN and CDR2 SYDVKM. The CDR3 totals 15 residues. CDR3 nucleotides: TGTGCTTCTCTAGGTGGCGACAGGGCCGGAAACACCATATATTTT. Translation: CASLGGDRAGNTIYF.

This clone was seen a few times. The genes are TRBV7-6 and TRBJ2-7; 9 bases align to TRBD2. The CDR3 totals 19 residues. Trimming at V came to 3 bases and at J to 2 bases, leaving 17 bases not matched to a gene. The V gene's germline CDR1 is SGHVS and CDR2 FNYEAQ. DNA for the CDR3: TGTGCCAGCAGCTTCCCCAGTAACGGACTAGCGCGAATTACCTACGAGCAGTACTTC. It translates to CASSFPSNGLARITYEQYF.

The count of this clone is one. The chain uses TRBV5-1 and TRBJ2-7; TRBD1 is a possible D gene (6 bases). CDR1 is SGHRS and CDR2 is YFSETQ in the germline V gene. This CDR3 has 14 residues. With 4 bases removed from V and 3 bases from J, the gap between germline ends came to 14 bases. CDR3 DNA sequence: TGCGCCAGCAGCCCGACAGGTGAGATCTACGAGCAGTACTTC. This translates into CASSPTGEIYEQYF. The full variable domain, completed using reference TRBV5-1 and TRBJ2-7, is KAGVTQTPRYLIKTRGQQVTLSCSPISGHRSVSWYQQTPGQGLQFLFEYFSETQRNKGNFPGRFSGRQFSNSRSEMNVSTLELGDSALYLCASSPTGEIYEQYFGPGTRLTVT.

This chain connects TRBV24-1 to TRBJ2-2; 7 positions agree with TRBD2. The CDR3 is 14 residues long. After removal of 1 base from V and 8 bases from J, the junction contained 3 bases not matched to a gene. CDR1 and CDR2 (germline): KGHDR, SFDVKD. The CDR3 reads CATSDLAGPGELFF. The CDR3 nucleotides read TGTGCCACCAGTGATTTAGCGGGACCGGGGGAGCTGTTTTTT.

The chain recombines TRBV5-6 with TRBJ1-1; TRBD1 might be the D (6 bases). Germline CDR1 SGHDT, CDR2 YYEEEE. Trimming pared 3 bases from V and 8 bases from J, leaving 14 bases between. The CDR3 is 13 amino acids. The CDR3 protein is CASSYTTGPEAFF. The CDR3 nucleotides read TGTGCCAGCAGCTATACGACAGGTCCGGAAGCTTTCTTT.